This record covers a single TCR delta chain. Its antigen is currently unknown. The protein in TCRdb stems from a much larger clone and differs at residue 4 from this DNA's translation, likely a read error; here the protein is translated from the DNA. TCRdb re-analyzed the multiplex PCR reads via CATT. The sample shows tens of thousands of delta-chain clones, over 0.75% of them seen only once. This sample is drawn from a study of γδ T cells in repeated Plasmodium falciparum infection. As for the study in general: Donors had four controlled P. falciparum NF54 infections over approximately 600 days. Sampling occurred at baseline, pre-infection for selected infections, and 21 days post-infection.

Overall study findings and caveats: Malian donors came from one small rural village, predominantly one ethnic group.

There are 21 residues in the CDR3. V lost 5 bases, J lost 0 bases, and 26 bases stayed unmatched. Germline-derived CDR1 and CDR2 are GEAIGNYY and EKD. Flow sorting of PBMC yielded separate Vgamma9/Vdelta2+ and Vdelta2-negative gammadelta T cell populations for bulk repertoire analysis. V gene TRDV2 combines with J gene TRDJ1, with 7 bases fitting TRDD2. TCRdb supplies no J gene; here it was assigned by aligning the nucleotide sequence to germline. The sequencing sample was made of gamma-delta T cells from blood. This clonotype was obtained from a pool of human donors (malaria-infected and uninfected, not separated). CDR3 amino acids: CACGTVSYAEGRPSYTDKLIF. The CDR3 nucleotides read TGTGCCTGTGGCACAGTTTCCTACGCTGAAGGGCGGCCCTCATACACCGATAAACTCATCTTT.